What follows are 17 T cell receptor beta chains derived from one specimen sequenced in a study of T cell responses to AZD1222 COVID-19 vaccine. Method: immunoSEQ multiplex PCR; TCRdb's copy keeps in-frame clones and lacks some. The data hold some 150,000 clones, with around 88% observed a single time. Source: peripheral blood, taken on day 0 of AZD1222 vaccination. These receptors originate from an adult in good health.

This clone was detected only once. This rearrangement joins TRBV7-9 to TRBJ1-5; unclear D gene. This CDR3 has 13 residues. V gave up 5 bases and J gave up 6 bases, with 11 bases separating them. Germline V gives CDR1 SEHNR, CDR2 FQNEAQ (reference sequence). In nucleotides, the CDR3 is TGTGCCAGCAGCGACATGGATAGTCAGCCCCAGCATTTT. Encoded protein: CASSDMDSQPQHF.

In nucleotides, the CDR3 is TGTGCCAGCAGTTTTTACGGGAAATCCTACGAGCAGTACTTC. Translated: CASSFYGKSYEQYF. V gene TRBV28 combines with J gene TRBJ2-7; the D gene is possibly TRBD2 (5 bases). From germline, CDR1 is MDHEN and CDR2 SYDVKM. The CDR3 extends over 14 amino acids. Trimming cost V 3 bases and J 1 base, with 10 bases left between them.

This chain joins TRBV25-1 and TRBJ2-1; D may match TRBD1 or TRBD2 (5 bases each). Per the germline V gene, CDR1 is MGHDK and CDR2 is SYGVNS. The CDR3 consists of 13 residues. The ends were cut back, 4 bases at V and 10 bases at J, with 14 bases in the middle. In DNA, the CDR3 is TGTGCCAGCAGTGTCAGGGTATCGGGGGAGCAGTTCTTC. Residues: CASSVRVSGEQFF. Complete variable domain (other parts from reference TRBV25-1 and TRBJ2-1): EADIYQTPRYLVIGTGKKITLECSQTMGHDKMYWYQQDPGMELHLIHYSYGVNSTEKGDLSSESTVSRIRTEHFPLTLESARPSHTSQYLCASSVRVSGEQFFGPGTRLTVL.

The genes are TRBV6-1 and TRBJ2-1, with 7 bases matching TRBD1. Per germline, CDR1 MNHNS and CDR2 SASEGT. The V gene end was trimmed by 1 base and the J gene end by 1 base; junction bases not matched to a gene: 1. This CDR3 is built from 15 residues. CDR3 protein: CASSEDRGSYNEQFF. The CDR3 nucleotides read TGTGCCAGCAGTGAAGACAGGGGTTCCTACAATGAGCAGTTCTTC.

V and J are TRBV6-5 and TRBJ1-2; perhaps TRBD1 as D (6 bases). Trimming removed 6 bases from V and 7 bases from J, with 21 bases in between. The CDR3 totals 15 residues. CDR1 and CDR2 (germline): MNHEY, SVGAGI. CDR3 nucleotides: TGTGCCAGCAGCGATCCCGGGGGGCGGCTCGGTGGCTACACCTTC. It translates to CASSDPGGRLGGYTF.

This rearrangement joins TRBV28 to TRBJ1-5; weak D call: TRBD1 (6 bases). Trimming shortened V by 3 bases and J by 7 bases, and 13 bases separated the two germline ends. CDR1 is MDHEN and CDR2 is SYDVKM in the germline V gene. The CDR3 contains 14 residues. The CDR3 reads CASSLEGGGQPQHF. CDR3 in DNA: TGTGCCAGCAGTTTGGAAGGGGGTGGGCAGCCCCAGCATTTT.

This clone occurred once. The genes are TRBV11-3 and TRBJ2-1, with no clear D. CDR1 and CDR2 (germline): SGHNT, YENEEA. The CDR3 is made up of 14 amino acids. Trimming cost V 3 bases and J 4 bases, with 10 bases left between them. CDR3 protein: CASSFSSLYNEQFF. CDR3 in DNA: TGTGCCAGCAGCTTCTCCAGCCTGTACAATGAGCAGTTCTTC.

V and J are TRBV5-1 and TRBJ1-1; D unclear. The CDR3 is 13 residues long. Trimming shortened V by 1 base and J by 11 bases, and 15 bases separated the two germline ends. From germline, CDR1 is SGHRS and CDR2 YFSETQ. CDR3 sequence: CASSLLLVGEAFF. CDR3 coding DNA: TGCGCCAGCAGCTTGCTTTTGGTCGGGGAGGCTTTCTTT.

The J gene is TRBJ2-1, the V gene TRBV9; D gene uncertain. The V gene's germline CDR1 is SGDLS and CDR2 YYNGEE. V lost 4 bases to trimming and J lost 3 bases, with 11 bases between them. The CDR3 is made up of 14 amino acids. CDR3 sequence (DNA): TGTGCCAGCAGCACGAGAGCCCGCTACAATGAGCAGTTCTTC. The encoded protein is CASSTRARYNEQFF.

The CDR3 spells CAWSAGTGDEKLFF. CDR3 DNA sequence: TGTGCCTGGAGTGCCGGGACAGGGGATGAAAAACTGTTTTTT. The genes are TRBV30 and TRBJ1-4, with TRBD1 matching 10 bases. Trimming at V came to 1 base and at J to 6 bases, leaving 2 bases not matched to a gene. CDR1 and CDR2 (germline): GTSNPN, SVGIG (reference sequence). The CDR3 has 14 amino acids.

The V call is TRBV25-1, the J call TRBJ2-7, with 9 bases that match TRBD1. The CDR3 extends over 15 amino acids. V gave up 3 bases and J gave up 3 bases; unmatched junction bases: 6. Looked up from germline, CDR1 is MGHDK and CDR2 is SYGVNS. The chain's CDR3 is CASSDTGQGGYEQYF. CDR3 nucleotide sequence: TGTGCCAGCAGTGACACGGGACAGGGTGGCTACGAGCAGTACTTC.

The chain uses TRBV12-5 and TRBJ2-3, with 7 nucleotides matching TRBD2. Germline V gene sequence: CDR1 LGHNT, CDR2 FRNRAP. The V and J ends lost 1 base and 2 bases, in that order; junction bases with no gene match: 6. The length of the CDR3 is 16 residues. CDR3 protein: CASGLAGGFHTDTQYF. The CDR3 nucleotides are TGTGCTAGTGGTTTGGCCGGGGGGTTCCACACAGATACGCAGTATTTT.

For the CDR3, the DNA is TGTGCCAGCAGTTATAGACAGGAACAAGAGACCCAGTACTTC. Its translation is CASSYRQEQETQYF. The V gene is TRBV7-9, the J gene TRBJ2-5, with D perhaps matching TRBD1 (6 bases). This CDR3 has 14 amino acids. The V gene's germline CDR1 is SEHNR and CDR2 FQNEAQ (reference sequence). Trimming took 6 bases from V and 2 from J, leaving 13 bases between them.

The V and J genes are TRBV24-1 and TRBJ1-3; perhaps TRBD1 as D (5 bases). In germline, CDR1 is KGHDR, CDR2 SFDVKD. Trimming left V 4 bases short and J 0 bases short, with 9 bases between. The CDR3 has 15 residues. CDR3 nucleotides: TGTGCCACCAGTGACCAGACAGCCTCTGGAAACACCATATATTTT. It yields the protein CATSDQTASGNTIYF.

The chain joins TRBV5-1 to TRBJ2-1, with D unclear. Germline V lookup: CDR1 SGHRS, CDR2 YFSETQ. Trimming shortened V by 4 bases and J by 0 bases, and 8 bases separated the two germline ends. The CDR3 sequence is 14 residues long. The CDR3 coding sequence is TGCGCCAGCAGCCCGAGTAGCTCCTACAATGAGCAGTTCTTC. Protein sequence: CASSPSSSYNEQFF.

This clone was recorded only once. The CDR3 loop reads CASGLAYNRESTPNEQFF. The DNA for the CDR3 is TGTGCTAGTGGTTTGGCCTATAACAGGGAATCGACGCCCAATGAGCAGTTCTTC. V gene TRBV12-5 combines with J gene TRBJ2-1; D might be TRBD1 (6 bases). With 1 base removed from V and 6 bases from J, the gap between germline ends came to 22 bases. The CDR3 has 18 residues. CDR1 LGHNT and CDR2 FRNRAP come from the germline V gene. Drawing the rest from reference TRBV12-5 and TRBJ2-1, the complete variable domain is DARVTQTPRHKVTEMGQEVTMRCQPILGHNTVFWYRQTMMQGLELLAYFRNRAPLDDSGMPKDRFSAEMPDATLATLKIQPSEPRDSAVYFCASGLAYNRESTPNEQFFGPGTRLTVL.

This rearrangement joins TRBV19 to TRBJ1-5; D might be TRBD1 (6 bases). Deletions cut 3 bases from V and 5 bases from J, with 11 bases between. The CDR3 length is 14 residues. Germline V gene data show CDR1 as LNHDA and CDR2 as SQIVND (reference sequence). The CDR3 DNA reads as TGTGCCAGTAGTATCACAGGGTACGATCAGCCCCAGCATTTT. This sequence encodes CASSITGYDQPQHF.